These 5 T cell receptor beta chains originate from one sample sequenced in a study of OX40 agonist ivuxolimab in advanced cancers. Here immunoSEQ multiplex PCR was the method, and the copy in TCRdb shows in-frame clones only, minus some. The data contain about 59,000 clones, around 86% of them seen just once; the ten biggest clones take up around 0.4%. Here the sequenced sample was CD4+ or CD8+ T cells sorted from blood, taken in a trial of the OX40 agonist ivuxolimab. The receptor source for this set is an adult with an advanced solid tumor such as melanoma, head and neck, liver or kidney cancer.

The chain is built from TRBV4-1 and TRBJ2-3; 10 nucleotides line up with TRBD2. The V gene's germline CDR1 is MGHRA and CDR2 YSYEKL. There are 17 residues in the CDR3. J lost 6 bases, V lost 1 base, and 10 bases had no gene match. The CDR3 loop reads CASSQVLAGVVGDTQYF. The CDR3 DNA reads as TGCGCCAGCAGCCAAGTTCTAGCGGGAGTTGTGGGCGATACGCAGTATTTT.

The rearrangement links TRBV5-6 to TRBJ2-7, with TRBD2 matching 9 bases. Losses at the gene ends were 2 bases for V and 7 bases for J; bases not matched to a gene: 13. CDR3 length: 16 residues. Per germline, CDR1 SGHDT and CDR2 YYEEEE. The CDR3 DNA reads TGTGCCAGCAGCTTCACTTGGCTAGCGGGATCTGGAGAGCAGTACTTC. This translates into CASSFTWLAGSGEQYF.

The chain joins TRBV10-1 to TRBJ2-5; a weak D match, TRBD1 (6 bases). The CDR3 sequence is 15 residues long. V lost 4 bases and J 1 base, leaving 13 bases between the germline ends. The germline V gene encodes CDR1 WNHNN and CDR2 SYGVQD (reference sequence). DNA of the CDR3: TGCGCCAGCAGTGCGGACAGAGAAGGCCAAGAGACCCAGTACTTC. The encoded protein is CASSADREGQETQYF.

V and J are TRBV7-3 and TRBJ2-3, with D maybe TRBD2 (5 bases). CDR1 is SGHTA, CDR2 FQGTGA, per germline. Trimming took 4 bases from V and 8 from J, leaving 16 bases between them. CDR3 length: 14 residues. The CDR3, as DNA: TGTGCCAGCAGCTCTGAGGGAGCCCCCGGTACGCAGTATTTT. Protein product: CASSSEGAPGTQYF.

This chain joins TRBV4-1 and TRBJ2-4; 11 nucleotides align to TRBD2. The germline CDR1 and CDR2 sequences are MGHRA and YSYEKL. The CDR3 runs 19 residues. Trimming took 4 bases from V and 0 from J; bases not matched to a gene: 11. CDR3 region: CASSPRGLADLLAKNIQYF. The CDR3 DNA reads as TGCGCCAGCAGCCCAAGGGGACTAGCGGACCTTTTAGCCAAAAACATTCAGTACTTC.